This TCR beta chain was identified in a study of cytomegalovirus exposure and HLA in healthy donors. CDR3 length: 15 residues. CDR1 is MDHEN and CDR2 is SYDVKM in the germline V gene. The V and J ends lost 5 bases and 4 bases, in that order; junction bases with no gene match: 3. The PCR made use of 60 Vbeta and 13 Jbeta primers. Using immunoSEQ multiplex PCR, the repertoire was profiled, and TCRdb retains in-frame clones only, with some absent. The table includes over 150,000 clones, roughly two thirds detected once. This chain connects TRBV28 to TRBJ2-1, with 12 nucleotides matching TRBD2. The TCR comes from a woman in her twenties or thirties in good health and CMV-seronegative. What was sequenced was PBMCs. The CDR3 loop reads CASSVTSGGYNEQFF. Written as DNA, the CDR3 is TGTGCCAGCAGTGTGACTAGCGGGGGATACAATGAGCAGTTCTTC.